The 23 T cell receptor beta chains below were found in one sample sequenced in a study of blood T cells in healthy people across ages. A second PCR, run for about 6 to 11 cycles, used a sample-barcoded 5' primer plus a J-beta primer mix. MiXCR was run by TCRdb on the 5' RACE reads, yielding one entry per CDR3 protein. Of hundreds of thousands of distinct CDR3 sequences in the sample, 58% were seen once. Sequences were obtained from blood. Receptor source: a man under 40 in good health.

The rearrangement links TRBV28 to TRBJ2-7; 14 bases line up with TRBD2. CDR1 is MDHEN, CDR2 SYDVKM, per germline. J lost 7 bases, V lost 4 bases, and 12 bases had no gene match. The CDR3 loop spans 17 amino acids. The CDR3 protein is CASSSLRTSGRNNEQYF. In DNA, the CDR3 is TGTGCCAGCAGTTCCTTACGGACTAGCGGGAGGAACAATGAGCAGTACTTC.

As to this clonotype: An end of the junction does not agree with germline; a read error may underlie this. The DNA of the CDR3 is TGTGCCAGCAGTTTCAGGAGAGCCACCGCAGATACGCAATATTTT. It translates to CASSFRRATADTQYF. This chain joins TRBV12-3 or TRBV12-4 and TRBJ2-3, with D unclear. The length of the CDR3 is 15 residues.

In this sample, this clonotype turned up a few times. The rearrangement links TRBV7-2 to TRBJ2-5; the match to TRBD1 covers 8 bases. Near its end, the DNA agrees better with TRBJ2-7, so the J call may be wrong. This CDR3 comprises 12 residues. Germline V gene lookup returns CDR1 SGHTA and CDR2 FQGNSA. The CDR3 bases are TGTGCCAGCAGCCAGGGGGCTCACGAGCAGTACTTC. Its protein product is CASSQGAHEQYF.

This chain joins TRBV20-1 and TRBJ2-7, with TRBD1 matching over 8 bases. CDR1 and CDR2 (germline): DFQATT, SNEGSKA (reference sequence). Unmatched junction bases numbered 12, after V lost 6 bases and J lost 2 bases. The CDR3 is made up of 15 amino acids. In DNA, the CDR3 is TGCAGTGCCATAGACACACGGACAGGGACCTACGAGCAGTACTTC. Encoded protein: CSAIDTRTGTYEQYF.

The V and J genes are TRBV7-9 and TRBJ2-1; 8 bases are shared with TRBD2. The germline CDR1 and CDR2 sequences are SEHNR and FQNEAQ (reference sequence). The CDR3 runs to 15 residues. The V gene end was trimmed by 5 bases and the J gene end by 6 bases; junction bases not matched to a gene: 9. The CDR3 is CASSPSGSGSNEQFF. CDR3 bases: TGTGCCAGCAGCCCGAGCGGGAGTGGTTCCAATGAGCAGTTCTTC.

The sample holds one count of this clonotype. This chain joins TRBV6-2 or TRBV6-3 and TRBJ2-1, with D possibly TRBD2 on 5 matching bases. This CDR3 contains 11 residues. Germline assignment: CDR1 MNHEY and CDR2 SVGEGT. Trimming took 8 bases from V and 9 from J, leaving 11 bases between them. DNA for the CDR3: TGTGCCAGCCGTGCCGCGGGTGAGCAGTTCTTC. The encoded protein is CASRAAGEQFF.

The chain carries TRBV4-3 and TRBJ2-4; D not resolved. Germline lookup yields CDR1 LGHNA and CDR2 YSLEER. V shed 0 bases and J shed 0 bases, with 15 bases lying between them. This CDR3 has 18 residues. CDR3 residues: CASSQEWTVVLAKNIQYF. DNA for the CDR3: TGCGCCAGCAGCCAAGAGTGGACGGTGGTTTTAGCCAAAAACATTCAGTACTTC.

This clonotype occurred once. This chain uses TRBV6-1 with TRBJ1-1; D call uncertain. Trimming stripped 5 bases from V and 3 bases from J, with 13 bases between. In germline, CDR1 is MNHNS, CDR2 SASEGT. This CDR3 is 14 amino acids long. The CDR3: CASSSQLRDTEAFF. DNA for the CDR3: TGTGCCAGCAGTTCCCAATTAAGGGACACTGAAGCTTTCTTT.

The chain recombines TRBV11-2 with TRBJ2-1; maybe TRBD2 (6 bases). The CDR3 spans 12 residues. CDR1 and CDR2 (germline): SGHAT, FQNNGV. Trimming shortened V by 4 bases and J by 11 bases, and 12 bases separated the two germline ends. This chain's CDR3 is CASSSGAYKQFF. The CDR3 DNA sequence: TGTGCCAGCAGCTCGGGAGCGTACAAGCAGTTCTTC.

This chain uses TRBV7-2 with TRBJ2-2; D is unresolved. CDR1 is SGHTA, CDR2 FQGNSA, per germline. The CDR3 is 13 amino acids. V lost 4 bases and J 3 bases, leaving 6 bases between the germline ends. This CDR3 reads CASSYDYTGELFF. The CDR3 DNA follows: TGTGCCAGCAGCTATGACTACACCGGGGAGCTGTTTTTT.

The chain recombines TRBV27 with TRBJ2-4, with a weak D call TRBD2 (5 bases). The end of the DNA is better explained by TRBJ2-7, so the J call may be wrong. Germline lookup yields CDR1 MNHEY and CDR2 SMNVEV (reference sequence). This CDR3 spans 13 amino acids. The chain's CDR3 is CASSLGVPGEQYF. Here the CDR3 DNA reads TGTGCCAGCAGTCTGGGAGTTCCGGGCGAGCAGTACTTC.

The chain recombines TRBV2 with TRBJ2-7; D perhaps matches TRBD1 (7 bases). The germline V gene encodes CDR1 SNHLY and CDR2 FYNNEI. V lost 6 bases and J 3 bases, leaving 15 bases between the germline ends. There are 14 residues in the CDR3. As DNA, the CDR3 is TGTGCCAGCAGCTACCAGGGGGGAGTCTACGAGCAGTACTTC. This translates into CASSYQGGVYEQYF.

This clonotype has a single count. The chain combines TRBV9 with TRBJ1-6, with TRBD1 matching 9 bases. V shed 0 bases and J 8 bases; nucleotides not matched to a gene: 0. Per germline, CDR1 SGDLS and CDR2 YYNGEE. The CDR3 length is 14 residues. Written as DNA, the CDR3 is TGTGCCAGCAGCGTAGGGGACAGGGATTCACCCCTCCACTTT. It specifies CASSVGDRDSPLHF.

The chain joins TRBV10-3 to TRBJ2-3, with D perhaps matching TRBD2 (6 bases). The CDR3 loop spans 11 amino acids. In germline, CDR1 is ENHRY, CDR2 SYGVKD. V shed 6 bases and J shed 6 bases, with 7 bases lying between them. DNA of the CDR3: TGTGCCATCAGGGAGGGGGATACGCAGTATTTT. It yields the protein CAIREGDTQYF.

This chain connects TRBV7-9 to TRBJ2-7, with D unclear. The germline V gene encodes CDR1 SEHNR and CDR2 FQNEAQ (reference sequence). There are 13 residues in the CDR3. Trimming cost V 6 bases and J 2 bases, with 11 bases left between them. CDR3 loop: CASSSAVAYEQYF. CDR3 sequence (DNA): TGTGCCAGCAGTTCAGCAGTAGCCTACGAGCAGTACTTC.

The rearrangement joins TRBV3-1 to TRBJ2-3, with D unresolved. The ends were cut back, 5 bases at V and 6 bases at J, with 15 bases in the middle. CDR3 length: 14 amino acids. The germline CDR1 and CDR2 sequences are LGHDT and YNNKEL (reference sequence). The CDR3 DNA sequence: TGTGCCAGCAGCTACTACACATCGGCGGATACGCAGTATTTT. Amino acid sequence: CASSYYTSADTQYF.

The chain joins TRBV5-1 to TRBJ1-2, with 8 bases fitting TRBD1. V lost 0 bases, J lost 3 bases, and 1 base stayed unmatched. Germline-derived CDR1 and CDR2 are SGHRS and YFSETQ. The CDR3 has 14 residues. The CDR3 DNA reads as TGCGCCAGCAGCTTGGTGACAGGGGACTATGGCTACACCTTC. Translating it yields CASSLVTGDYGYTF.

The J gene is TRBJ2-1, the V gene TRBV20-1; 9 bases are shared with TRBD1. Germline CDR1 and CDR2: DFQATT and SNEGSKA (reference sequence). This CDR3 contains 14 residues. Unmatched junction bases numbered 12, after V lost 5 bases and J lost 10 bases. CDR3 amino acids: CSAGPGTGTREQFF. Written as DNA, the CDR3 is TGCAGTGCTGGGCCCGGGACAGGGACCCGAGAGCAGTTCTTC.

This clonotype was seen only once. The chain is built from TRBV12-3 or TRBV12-4 and TRBJ2-5, with D perhaps TRBD1 or TRBD2 (5 bases each). V lost 8 bases and J lost 5, with 12 bases in between. CDR3 length: 12 amino acids. This CDR3 is CASVRGSETQYF. CDR3 in DNA: TGTGCCAGCGTACGGGGCTCGGAGACCCAGTACTTC.

The chain couples TRBV5-6 to TRBJ2-2; 10 bases are shared with TRBD1. Looked up from germline, CDR1 is SGHDT and CDR2 is YYEEEE. The CDR3 is made up of 15 amino acids. Germline trimming cut 3 bases from V and 3 bases from J; bases unmatched to any gene: 2. The CDR3 DNA sequence: TGTGCCAGCAGCTCCGGGACAGGGGACACCGGGGAGCTGTTTTTT. This translates into CASSSGTGDTGELFF.

V is TRBV6-1 and J is TRBJ1-1, with D hard to call. The CDR3 extends over 20 amino acids. From germline, CDR1 is MNHNS and CDR2 SASEGT. V was pared by 0 bases and J by 3 bases, with 26 bases between. CDR3 bases: TGTGCCAGCAGTGAAGCGCTACGGAGGACCATCAACCTTAGGTACACTGAAGCTTTCTTT. Its translation: CASSEALRRTINLRYTEAFF.

The V gene is TRBV28, the J gene TRBJ1-2; 9 bases fit TRBD1. After removal of 1 base from V and 7 bases from J, the junction contained 4 bases not matched to a gene. CDR3 length: 14 residues. CDR1 MDHEN and CDR2 SYDVKM come from the germline V gene. The CDR3 nucleotides are TGTGCCAGCAGTTTATTAGGACAGGGGCCTGGCTACACCTTC. Amino acid sequence: CASSLLGQGPGYTF.

The rearrangement uses TRBV20-1 and TRBJ2-1, with D perhaps TRBD2 (6 bases). Germline V gene sequence: CDR1 DFQATT, CDR2 SNEGSKA (reference sequence). V dropped 4 bases and J dropped 9 bases, with 10 bases sitting between them. CDR3 length: 11 residues. In nucleotides, the CDR3 is TGCAGTGCTAATACCGGGGGTGAGCAGTTCTTC. This gives the protein CSANTGGEQFF.